The 20 T cell receptor beta chains in this list originate from one sample, sequenced in a study of blood T cell repertoires in COVID-19. Generated by immunoSEQ multiplex PCR, the TCRdb table keeps only in-frame clones and is missing some. This table has approximately 180,000 clones, roughly 81% appearing once. The sample taken for sequencing was peripheral blood. The receptor source for this set is a woman over 75 with COVID-19, enrolled during active disease.

This clone was observed once. The chain carries TRBV5-5 and TRBJ2-6; 8 nucleotides align to TRBD1. The CDR3 sequence is 17 residues long. The junction had 2 bases not matched to a gene; V was cut back by 0 bases and J by 0 bases. The germline V gene encodes CDR1 SGHKS and CDR2 YYEKEE (reference sequence). CDR3 nucleotide sequence: TGTGCCAGCAGCTTGGGGACAGGGTTCTCTGGGGCCAACGTCCTGACTTTC. Its translation: CASSLGTGFSGANVLTF.

The rearrangement uses TRBV14 and TRBJ1-6, with D unclear. Germline CDR1 SGHDN, CDR2 FVKESK. The V end lost 3 bases, the J end lost 9 bases, and 12 bases lay between the germline ends. This CDR3 spans 14 amino acids. CDR3 nucleotide sequence: TGTGCCAGCAGCCAGAGGTTCCTCGGTTCACCCCTCCACTTT. Its translation: CASSQRFLGSPLHF.

The chain couples TRBV28 to TRBJ2-7; 7 nucleotides align to TRBD1. In germline, CDR1 is MDHEN, CDR2 SYDVKM. This CDR3 is built from 15 residues. J lost 3 bases, V lost 6 bases, and 11 bases had no gene match. This CDR3 is CASRYAGTASYEQYF. CDR3 sequence (DNA): TGTGCCAGCAGATACGCCGGGACAGCGAGCTACGAGCAGTACTTC.

This chain connects TRBV6-6 to TRBJ1-1; no firm D call. The germline gives CDR1 MNHNY, CDR2 SVGAGI (reference sequence). V dropped 2 bases and J dropped 0 bases, with 10 bases sitting between them. The CDR3 runs to 15 residues. CDR3 amino acids: CASSYPRNMNTEAFF. CDR3 in DNA: TGTGCCAGCAGTTACCCCAGAAACATGAACACTGAAGCTTTCTTT.

The chain joins TRBV6-2 or TRBV6-3 to TRBJ1-5; 9 nucleotides line up with TRBD1. The V and J ends lost 2 bases and 0 bases, in that order; junction bases with no gene match: 8. Germline-derived CDR1 and CDR2 are MNHEY and SVGEGT. The CDR3 has 18 residues. The CDR3 nucleotides read TGTGCCAGCAGTTACCCCGGGACAGGGACCTATAGCAATCAGCCCCAGCATTTT. This translates into CASSYPGTGTYSNQPQHF.

The J gene is TRBJ2-7, the V gene TRBV5-4; 7 bases agree with TRBD2. The CDR3 spans 15 residues. V lost 4 bases and J lost 2; bases outside the gene matches: 9. From germline, CDR1 is SGHNT and CDR2 YYREEE (reference sequence). The chain's CDR3 is CASSPPGTNAYEQYF. The CDR3 bases are TGTGCCAGCAGCCCCCCCGGGACTAACGCCTACGAGCAGTACTTC.

This clone has just a few counts. V is TRBV7-8 and J is TRBJ1-6; D possibly corresponds to TRBD1 (5 bases). Trimming left V 2 bases short and J 8 bases short, with 10 bases between. The germline CDR1 and CDR2 sequences are SGHVS and FQNEAQ. The CDR3 length is 14 residues. CDR3: CASSLQGMYSPLHF. The CDR3, as DNA: TGTGCCAGCAGCTTACAGGGCATGTATTCACCCCTCCACTTT.

The sample holds a few counts of this clone. This sequence joins TRBV7-3 and TRBJ1-2; maybe TRBD1 (6 bases). Trimming stripped 5 bases from V and 4 bases from J, with 17 bases between. The CDR3 consists of 15 residues. CDR1 is SGHTA and CDR2 is FQGTGA in the germline V gene. CDR3 coding DNA: TGTGCCAGCAGCCCCGATCAGGGGTCGGGCTATGGCTACACCTTC. Translating gives CASSPDQGSGYGYTF.

The CDR3 protein is CASSIYLESYNEQFF. CDR3 coding DNA: TGTGCCAGCAGCATTTACCTAGAATCCTACAATGAGCAGTTCTTC. The rearrangement uses TRBV7-9 and TRBJ2-1; no clear D gene. In germline, CDR1 is SEHNR, CDR2 FQNEAQ (reference sequence). Trimming removed 5 bases from V and 1 base from J, with 12 bases in between. This CDR3 has 15 amino acids.

The table lists this clone with a count of one. The J gene is TRBJ1-1, the V gene TRBV7-6; weak D call: TRBD1 (5 bases). CDR1 is SGHVS, CDR2 FNYEAQ, per germline. The CDR3 runs to 15 residues. The V end lost 1 base, the J end lost 4 bases, and 13 bases lay between the germline ends. CDR3 nucleotide sequence: TGTGCCAGCAGCTTAGGGAGTCAGGGTGGCACTGAAGCTTTCTTT. Translated, it gives CASSLGSQGGTEAFF.

V usage is TRBV9 and J usage is TRBJ1-4; TRBD1 aligns across 7 bases. This CDR3 is built from 14 residues. The V gene's germline CDR1 is SGDLS and CDR2 YYNGEE. Trimming at V came to 4 bases and at J to 6 bases, leaving 6 bases not matched to a gene. The CDR3 region has the DNA TGTGCCAGCAGCAAGACAGGGTCGGATGAAAAACTGTTTTTT. Translated: CASSKTGSDEKLFF.

The CDR3, as DNA: TGTGCCACCAGTGTGGGACAGGGGGGGGGTCAGCCCCAGCATTTT. Protein sequence: CATSVGQGGGQPQHF. The V call is TRBV24-1, the J call TRBJ1-5; TRBD1 matches 11 bases. V shed 5 bases, J shed 6 bases, and the junction held 5 bases outside the gene matches. Germline CDR1 is KGHDR and CDR2 is SFDVKD. This CDR3 region has 15 residues.

The chain carries TRBV15 and TRBJ2-1; 12 bases line up with TRBD1. Unmatched junction bases numbered 4, after V lost 3 bases and J lost 10 bases. CDR1 and CDR2 from the germline V gene are LNHNV and YYDKDF (reference sequence). This CDR3 has 14 amino acids. CDR3: CATSRGTGGSEQFF. The CDR3 nucleotides are TGTGCCACCAGCAGGGGGACAGGGGGCTCAGAGCAGTTCTTC.

V is TRBV7-3 and J is TRBJ2-1; 9 bases are a match to TRBD1. This CDR3 contains 15 residues. The trim removed 3 bases at V and 7 bases at J, leaving 7 bases unmatched. CDR1 and CDR2 (germline): SGHTA, FQGTGA. The CDR3: CASSFSGTGFNEQFF. CDR3 in DNA: TGTGCCAGCAGCTTCTCCGGGACAGGGTTTAATGAGCAGTTCTTC.

The rearrangement links TRBV27 to TRBJ1-6; 9 nucleotides align to TRBD1. CDR3 size: 19 residues. V gave up 2 bases and J gave up 0 bases; unmatched junction bases: 8. Germline V CDR1 and CDR2: MNHEY, SMNVEV (reference sequence). The CDR3 here is CASSLRGQGRASYNSPLHF. Here the CDR3 DNA reads TGTGCCAGCAGTTTACGGGGACAGGGAAGGGCCTCCTATAATTCACCCCTCCACTTT.

The chain employs TRBV6-6 and TRBJ1-4; D gene unclear. CDR3 length: 14 amino acids. V shed 6 bases and J shed 2 bases, with 10 bases lying between them. Germline V gene lookup returns CDR1 MNHNY and CDR2 SVGAGI (reference sequence). This chain's CDR3 is CASSPGGTNEKLFF. The CDR3 DNA is TGTGCCAGCAGCCCGGGTGGGACTAATGAAAAACTGTTTTTT.

The rearrangement uses TRBV7-7 and TRBJ2-3; 15 nucleotides align to TRBD2. Germline V gives CDR1 SSHAT, CDR2 FNYEAQ (reference sequence). The V and J ends lost 5 bases and 5 bases, in that order; junction bases with no gene match: 2. This CDR3 spans 15 amino acids. The CDR3 sequence: CASSLGLAGGDTQYF. In DNA, the CDR3 is TGTGCCAGCAGCCTGGGACTAGCGGGGGGAGATACGCAGTATTTT.

The V and J genes are TRBV5-1 and TRBJ2-7, with D possibly TRBD2 on 6 matching bases. Trimming took off 2 bases at V and 5 bases at J, with 17 bases between the two ends. CDR3 size: 15 residues. From germline, CDR1 is SGHRS and CDR2 YFSETQ. CDR3 coding DNA: TGCGCCAGCAGCTTTCGAGGGGAGGAATTCGACGAGCAGTACTTC. Amino acids: CASSFRGEEFDEQYF.

The chain carries TRBV2 and TRBJ1-5, with unresolved D. The length of the CDR3 is 13 residues. V lost 4 bases, J lost 4 bases, and 8 bases lay in between. In germline, CDR1 is SNHLY, CDR2 FYNNEI. The CDR3 spells CASSVQSNQPQHF. CDR3 nucleotide sequence: TGTGCCAGCAGTGTGCAGTCAAATCAGCCCCAGCATTTT. The full variable domain, its missing parts supplied by reference TRBV2 and TRBJ1-5, is EPEVTQTPSHQVTQMGQEVILRCVPISNHLYFYWYRQILGQKVEFLVSFYNNEISEKSEIFDDQFSVERPDGSNFTLKIRSTKLEDSAMYFCASSVQSNQPQHFGDGTRLSIL.

This clone occurred once. V and J are TRBV5-4 and TRBJ2-7; possible D gene TRBD1, 5 bases. This CDR3 has 17 amino acids. Trimming stripped 0 bases from V and 2 bases from J, with 18 bases between. Looked up from germline, CDR1 is SGHNT and CDR2 is YYREEE (reference sequence). The CDR3 spells CASSLVVGQDLTYEQYF. In DNA form, the CDR3 reads TGTGCCAGCAGCTTGGTGGTGGGGCAGGACCTAACCTACGAGCAGTACTTC.